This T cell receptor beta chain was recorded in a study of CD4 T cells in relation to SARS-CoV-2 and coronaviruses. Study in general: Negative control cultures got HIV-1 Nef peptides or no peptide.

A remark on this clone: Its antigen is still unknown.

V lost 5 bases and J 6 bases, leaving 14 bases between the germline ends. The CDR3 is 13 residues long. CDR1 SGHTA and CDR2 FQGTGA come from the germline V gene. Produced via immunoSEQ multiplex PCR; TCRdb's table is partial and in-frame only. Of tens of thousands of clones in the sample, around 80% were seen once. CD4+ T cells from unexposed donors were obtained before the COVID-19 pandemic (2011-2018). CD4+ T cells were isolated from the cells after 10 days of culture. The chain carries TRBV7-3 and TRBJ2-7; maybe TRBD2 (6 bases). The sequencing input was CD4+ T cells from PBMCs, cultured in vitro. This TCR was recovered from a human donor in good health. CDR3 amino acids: CASSQNRGSEQYF. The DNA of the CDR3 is TGTGCCAGCAGCCAGAACCGGGGGTCCGAGCAGTACTTC.